These 17 T cell receptor beta chains were all obtained from the same sample, sequenced in a study of radiation and T cells in renal cell carcinoma. Produced via immunoSEQ multiplex PCR; TCRdb's table is partial and in-frame only. Of about 140,000 clones listed, approximately 82% are singletons. Time point in this sample: baseline pretreatment blood. Treatment specified: 15 Gy SBRT to primary tumor, nephrectomy 4 weeks later. Specimen: blood, collected from a patient whose treatment included radiotherapy and nephrectomy. These receptors were taken from a woman aged 50 to 60 with renal cell carcinoma.

The rearrangement joins TRBV25-1 to TRBJ2-5; 8 positions agree with TRBD2. Per germline, CDR1 MGHDK and CDR2 SYGVNS. The CDR3 consists of 14 residues. J lost 5 bases, V lost 8 bases, and 10 bases had no gene match. The CDR3 loop reads CASRRGGAGETQYF. The CDR3 nucleotides are TGTGCCAGCCGCCGGGGGGGCGCAGGGGAGACCCAGTACTTC.

This chain joins TRBV5-8 and TRBJ1-1, with TRBD1 matching over 7 bases. Germline V gene data show CDR1 as SGHTS and CDR2 as YDEGEE. V lost 0 bases to trimming and J lost 4 bases; unmatched junction nucleotides: 0. The length of the CDR3 is 13 residues. CDR3 nucleotide sequence: TGTGCCAGCAGCTTGGAGGGGGCCACTGAAGCTTTCTTT. This sequence encodes CASSLEGATEAFF.

V usage is TRBV6-1 and J usage is TRBJ1-1; no firm D call. Germline V gene data show CDR1 as MNHNS and CDR2 as SASEGT. The CDR3 is 15 residues long. V gave up 8 bases and J gave up 0 bases, with 16 bases separating them. The CDR3 nucleotides are TGTGCCAGCGGCGAATTGAATGGATTGAACACTGAAGCTTTCTTT. Residues: CASGELNGLNTEAFF.

This clone was counted a single time. The chain uses TRBV28 and TRBJ1-2; 8 bases agree with TRBD1. Germline assignment: CDR1 MDHEN and CDR2 SYDVKM. The V and J ends lost 5 bases and 5 bases, in that order; junction bases with no gene match: 4. CDR3 length: 13 amino acids. Written as DNA, the CDR3 is TGTGCCAGCAGTCCCCAGGGGGCTTATGGCTACACCTTC. It codes for CASSPQGAYGYTF.

This chain links TRBV30 with TRBJ2-2, with D perhaps matching TRBD1 (6 bases). The V and J ends lost 4 bases and 5 bases respectively, with 11 bases between them. The CDR3 sequence is 13 residues long. Germline V gene sequence: CDR1 GTSNPN, CDR2 SVGIG (reference sequence). The CDR3 DNA is TGTGCCTGGACTCCCGGACAGACCGGGGAGCTGTTTTTT. Translation: CAWTPGQTGELFF.

This clone occurred once. This rearrangement joins TRBV6-5 to TRBJ1-1; D is undetermined. Per germline, CDR1 MNHEY and CDR2 SVGAGI. CDR3 length: 14 amino acids. The V gene lost 8 bases and the J gene lost 0 bases, with 13 bases spanning the gap. CDR3 bases: TGTGCCAGCCGACGCGGAGGAATGAACACTGAAGCTTTCTTT. It encodes CASRRGGMNTEAFF.

CDR3 in DNA: TGCGCCAGCAGCTTGGCCGAGAACACTGAAGCTTTCTTT. As protein: CASSLAENTEAFF. V is TRBV5-1 and J is TRBJ1-1; D not resolved. Trimming shortened V by 0 bases and J by 1 base, and 4 bases separated the two germline ends. The CDR3 covers 13 residues. Germline lookup yields CDR1 SGHRS and CDR2 YFSETQ.

There are many counts of this clone. This sequence joins TRBV27 and TRBJ2-1, with no clear D. This CDR3 is built from 8 residues. Germline CDR1 and CDR2: MNHEY and SMNVEV (reference sequence). The CDR3 DNA follows: TGTGTTAGCAATGAGCAGTTCTTC. Its protein product is CVSNEQFF.

The genes are TRBV27 and TRBJ2-5, with D possibly being TRBD2 (5 bases). The V end was cut by 3 bases, the J end by 5 bases, with 10 bases between. CDR3 size: 13 residues. CDR1 and CDR2 from the germline V gene are MNHEY and SMNVEV (reference sequence). The CDR3 DNA sequence: TGTGCCAGCAGTTTCCGGGAACGGGAGACCCAGTACTTC. Its translation is CASSFRERETQYF.

CDR3 DNA sequence: TGTGCCAGCAGCTTAGATCGTGTGGGGACTGAAGCTTTCTTT. Its protein is CASSLDRVGTEAFF. This chain uses TRBV11-2 with TRBJ1-1; D gene uncertain. V gave up 0 bases and J gave up 5 bases, with 10 bases separating them. This CDR3 comprises 14 residues. The germline gives CDR1 SGHAT, CDR2 FQNNGV.

The J gene is TRBJ1-4, the V gene TRBV5-1, with TRBD1 identical over 8 bases. The CDR3 totals 15 residues. After removal of 4 bases from V and 5 bases from J, the junction contained 7 bases not matched to a gene. CDR1 is SGHRS, CDR2 YFSETQ, per germline. Here the CDR3 reads CASSALTGGNEKLFF. The CDR3 DNA reads as TGCGCCAGCAGCGCCCTAACAGGGGGGAATGAAAAACTGTTTTTT.

The chain combines TRBV6-6 with TRBJ2-7; 7 nucleotides line up with TRBD1. V lost 5 bases, J lost 0 bases, and 7 bases stayed unmatched. Looked up from germline, CDR1 is MNHNY and CDR2 is SVGAGI (reference sequence). The CDR3 is 15 amino acids. For the CDR3, the DNA is TGTGCCAGCAGTCTAGACAGGGATAGCTCCTACGAGCAGTACTTC. Protein product: CASSLDRDSSYEQYF.

V gene TRBV25-1 combines with J gene TRBJ1-1; maybe TRBD1 (5 bases). Deletions cut 2 bases from V and 0 bases from J, with 7 bases between. Germline V gene sequence: CDR1 MGHDK, CDR2 SYGVNS. The CDR3 has 14 amino acids. CDR3 DNA sequence: TGTGCCAGCAGTGAACAGGGACTGAACACTGAAGCTTTCTTT. Residues: CASSEQGLNTEAFF.

This chain connects TRBV23-1 to TRBJ2-7, with TRBD1 matching 8 bases. TRBV23-1 is placed among ORFs of uncertain function. J lost 1 base, V lost 7 bases, and 6 bases had no gene match. The CDR3 is 14 residues long. The CDR3 sequence: CASTQDRESYEQYF. DNA for the CDR3: TGCGCCAGCACCCAGGACAGGGAGTCCTACGAGCAGTACTTC.

V usage is TRBV9 and J usage is TRBJ2-1; 8 positions match TRBD1. The CDR3 has 16 amino acids. V trimming: 4 bases; J trimming: 0 bases; junction bases outside the gene matches: 6. Germline CDR1 and CDR2: SGDLS and YYNGEE. The CDR3 spells CASSITGGSSYNEQFF. The DNA of the CDR3 is TGTGCCAGCAGCATAACAGGGGGGAGCTCCTACAATGAGCAGTTCTTC.

The table lists this clone with a few counts. Other DNA sequences in this sample translate to the same CDR3. V usage is TRBV15 and J usage is TRBJ1-1; D is uncertain. In germline, CDR1 is LNHNV, CDR2 YYDKDF (reference sequence). V dropped 0 bases and J dropped 2 bases, with 7 bases sitting between them. This CDR3 spans 14 amino acids. CDR3 region: CATSRDKVNTEAFF. CDR3 nucleotides: TGTGCCACCAGCAGAGATAAGGTTAACACTGAAGCTTTCTTT.

The rearrangement joins TRBV6-6 to TRBJ2-7; D remains ambiguous. From germline, CDR1 is MNHNY and CDR2 SVGAGI (reference sequence). The CDR3 contains 14 residues. Trimming removed 7 bases at V and 1 base at J, with 14 bases between. DNA for the CDR3: TGTGCCAGCACTCAAGTGGGAAGATCCTACGAGCAGTACTTC. This codes for CASTQVGRSYEQYF.